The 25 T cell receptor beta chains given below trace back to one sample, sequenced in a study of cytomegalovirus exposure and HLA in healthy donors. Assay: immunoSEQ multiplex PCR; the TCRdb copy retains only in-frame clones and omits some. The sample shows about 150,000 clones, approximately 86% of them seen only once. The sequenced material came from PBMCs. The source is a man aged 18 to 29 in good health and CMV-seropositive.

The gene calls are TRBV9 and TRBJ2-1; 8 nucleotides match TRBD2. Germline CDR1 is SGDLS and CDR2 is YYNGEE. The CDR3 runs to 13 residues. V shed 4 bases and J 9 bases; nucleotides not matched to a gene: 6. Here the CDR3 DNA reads TGTGCCAGCAGCTCGGGGGGGCGTAGTGAGCAGTTCTTC. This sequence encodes CASSSGGRSEQFF.

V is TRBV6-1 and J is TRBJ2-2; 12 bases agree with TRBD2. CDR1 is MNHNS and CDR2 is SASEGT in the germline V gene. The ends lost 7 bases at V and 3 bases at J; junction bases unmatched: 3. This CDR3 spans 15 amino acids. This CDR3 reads CASMGLAGDTGELFF. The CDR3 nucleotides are TGTGCCAGCATGGGACTAGCGGGCGACACCGGGGAGCTGTTTTTT.

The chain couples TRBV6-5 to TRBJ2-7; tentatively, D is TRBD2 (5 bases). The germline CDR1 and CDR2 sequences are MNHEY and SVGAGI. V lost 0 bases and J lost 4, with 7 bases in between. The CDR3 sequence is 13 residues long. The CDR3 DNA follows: TGTGCCAGCAGTTACTCGGAGGCATACGAGCAGTACTTC. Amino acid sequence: CASSYSEAYEQYF.

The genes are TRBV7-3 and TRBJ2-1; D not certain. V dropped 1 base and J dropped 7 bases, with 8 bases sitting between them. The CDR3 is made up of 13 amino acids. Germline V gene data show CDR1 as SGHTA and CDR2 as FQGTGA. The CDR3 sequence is CASSLMRYNEQFF. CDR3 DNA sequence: TGTGCCAGCAGCTTAATGCGGTATAATGAGCAGTTCTTC.

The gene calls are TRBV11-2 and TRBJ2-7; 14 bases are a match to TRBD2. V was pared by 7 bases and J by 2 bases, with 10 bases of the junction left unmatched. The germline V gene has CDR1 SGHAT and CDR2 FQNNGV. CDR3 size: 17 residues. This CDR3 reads CASTRTSGGSNTYEQYF. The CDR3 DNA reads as TGTGCCAGCACTAGGACTAGCGGGGGGTCTAACACCTACGAGCAGTACTTC.

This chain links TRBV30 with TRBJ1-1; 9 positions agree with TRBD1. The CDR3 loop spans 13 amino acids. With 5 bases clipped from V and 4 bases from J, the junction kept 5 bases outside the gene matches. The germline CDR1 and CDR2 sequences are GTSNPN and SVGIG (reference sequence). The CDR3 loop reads CAWGQTGGTEAFF. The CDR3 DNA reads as TGTGCCTGGGGACAGACAGGGGGCACTGAAGCTTTCTTT.

The CDR3 DNA reads as TGTGCCAGCAGTCCCCGGGGATATAGCAATCAGCCCCAGCATTTT. Translation gives CASSPRGYSNQPQHF. This chain uses TRBV2 with TRBJ1-5; D gene uncertain. The CDR3 length is 15 residues. V was clipped by 5 bases and J by 0 bases, with 11 bases between them. Per germline, CDR1 SNHLY and CDR2 FYNNEI.

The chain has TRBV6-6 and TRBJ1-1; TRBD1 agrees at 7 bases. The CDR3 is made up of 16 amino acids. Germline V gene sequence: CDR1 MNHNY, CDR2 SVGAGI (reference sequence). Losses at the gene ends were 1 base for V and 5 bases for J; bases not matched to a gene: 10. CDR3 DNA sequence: TGTGCCAGCAGTTACTTCGAGGGGGCCGGGAAAACTGAAGCTTTCTTT. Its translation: CASSYFEGAGKTEAFF.

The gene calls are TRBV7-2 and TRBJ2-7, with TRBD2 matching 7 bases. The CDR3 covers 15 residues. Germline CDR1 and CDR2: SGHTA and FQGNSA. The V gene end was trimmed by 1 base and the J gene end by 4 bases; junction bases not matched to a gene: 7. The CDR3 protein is CASSLGTSELYEQYF. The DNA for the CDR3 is TGTGCCAGCAGCTTAGGAACTAGCGAACTTTACGAGCAGTACTTC.

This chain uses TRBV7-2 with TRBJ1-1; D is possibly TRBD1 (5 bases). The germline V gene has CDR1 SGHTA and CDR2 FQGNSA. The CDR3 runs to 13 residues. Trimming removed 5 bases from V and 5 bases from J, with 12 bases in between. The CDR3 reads CASSLIGGTEAFF. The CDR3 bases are TGTGCCAGCAGCCTCATCGGGGGAACTGAAGCTTTCTTT.

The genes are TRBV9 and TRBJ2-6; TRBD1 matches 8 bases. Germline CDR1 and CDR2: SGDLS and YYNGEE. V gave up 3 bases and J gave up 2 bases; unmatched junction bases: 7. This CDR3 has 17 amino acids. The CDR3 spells CASSGQGIYAGANVLTF. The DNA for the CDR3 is TGTGCCAGCAGCGGACAGGGGATATACGCTGGGGCCAACGTCCTGACTTTC.

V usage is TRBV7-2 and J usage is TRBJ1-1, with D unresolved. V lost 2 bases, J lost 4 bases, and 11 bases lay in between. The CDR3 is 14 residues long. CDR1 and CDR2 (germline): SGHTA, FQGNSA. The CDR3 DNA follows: TGTGCCAGCAGCTTATTGGCGGCTCTCACTGAAGCTTTCTTT. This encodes CASSLLAALTEAFF.

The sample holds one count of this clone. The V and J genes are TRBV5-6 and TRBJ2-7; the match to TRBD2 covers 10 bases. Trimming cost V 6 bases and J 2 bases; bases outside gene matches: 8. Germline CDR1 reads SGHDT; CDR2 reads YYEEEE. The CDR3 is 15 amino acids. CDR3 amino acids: CASNPTSGETYEQYF. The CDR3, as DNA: TGTGCCAGCAACCCAACTAGCGGGGAAACCTACGAGCAGTACTTC.

CDR3 in DNA: TGTGCCAGCAGTGTATTTTGGGCAGGGGATACCGTACCCCAGCATTTT. The encoded protein is CASSVFWAGDTVPQHF. The chain has TRBV25-1 and TRBJ1-5; TRBD1 is a possible D gene (6 bases). CDR3 size: 16 residues. CDR1 and CDR2 (germline): MGHDK, SYGVNS. V was clipped by 4 bases and J by 10 bases, with 23 bases between them.

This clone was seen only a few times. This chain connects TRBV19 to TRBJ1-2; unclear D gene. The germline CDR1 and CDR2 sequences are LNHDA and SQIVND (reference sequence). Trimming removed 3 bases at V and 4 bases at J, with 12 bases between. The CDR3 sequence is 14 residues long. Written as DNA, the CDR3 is TGTGCCAGTAGTATGGCAGGATCCAGCTATGGCTACACCTTC. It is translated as CASSMAGSSYGYTF.

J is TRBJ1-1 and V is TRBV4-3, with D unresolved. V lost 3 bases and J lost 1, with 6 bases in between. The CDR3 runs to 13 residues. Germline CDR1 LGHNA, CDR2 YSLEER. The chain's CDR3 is CASSHSPNTEAFF. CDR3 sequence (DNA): TGCGCCAGCAGCCATTCTCCGAACACTGAAGCTTTCTTT.

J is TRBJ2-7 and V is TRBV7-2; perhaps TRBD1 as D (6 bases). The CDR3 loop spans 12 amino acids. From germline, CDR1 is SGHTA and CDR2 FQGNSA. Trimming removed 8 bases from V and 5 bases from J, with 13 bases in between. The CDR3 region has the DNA TGTGCCAGCGGGGGCTCTTGGAACGAGCAGTACTTC. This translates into CASGGSWNEQYF.

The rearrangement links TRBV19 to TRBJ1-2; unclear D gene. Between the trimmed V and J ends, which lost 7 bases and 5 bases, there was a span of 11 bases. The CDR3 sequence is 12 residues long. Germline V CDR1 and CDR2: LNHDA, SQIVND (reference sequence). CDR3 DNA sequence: TGTGCCAGTAACGAACGGGGTTATGGCTACACCTTC. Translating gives CASNERGYGYTF.

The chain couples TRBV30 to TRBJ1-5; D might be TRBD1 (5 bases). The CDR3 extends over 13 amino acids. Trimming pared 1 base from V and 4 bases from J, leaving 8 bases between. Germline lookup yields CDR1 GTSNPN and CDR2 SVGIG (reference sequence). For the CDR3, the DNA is TGTGCCTGGAGTGGACAGCTAAATCAGCCCCAGCATTTT. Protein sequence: CAWSGQLNQPQHF.

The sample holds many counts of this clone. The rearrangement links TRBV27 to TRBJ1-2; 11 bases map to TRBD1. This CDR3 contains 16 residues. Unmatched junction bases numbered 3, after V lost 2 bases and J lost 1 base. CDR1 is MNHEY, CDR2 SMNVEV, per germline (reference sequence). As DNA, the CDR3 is TGTGCCAGCAGTTTAGGGGGACAGGGGGGTAACTATGGCTACACCTTC. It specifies CASSLGGQGGNYGYTF.

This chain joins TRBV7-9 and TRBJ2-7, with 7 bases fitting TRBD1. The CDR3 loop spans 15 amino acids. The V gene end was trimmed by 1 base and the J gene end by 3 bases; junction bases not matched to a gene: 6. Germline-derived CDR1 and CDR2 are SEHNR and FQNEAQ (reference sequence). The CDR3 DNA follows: TGTGCCAGCAGCTTAGAAAGCCCAGGGGGCTACGAGCAGTACTTC. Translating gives CASSLESPGGYEQYF.

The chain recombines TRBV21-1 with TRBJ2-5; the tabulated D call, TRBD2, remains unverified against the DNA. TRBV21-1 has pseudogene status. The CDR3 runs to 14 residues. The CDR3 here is CASSNRDYQETQYF. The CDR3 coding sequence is TGTGCCAGCAGCAACCGGGACTACCAAGAGACCCAGTACTTC.

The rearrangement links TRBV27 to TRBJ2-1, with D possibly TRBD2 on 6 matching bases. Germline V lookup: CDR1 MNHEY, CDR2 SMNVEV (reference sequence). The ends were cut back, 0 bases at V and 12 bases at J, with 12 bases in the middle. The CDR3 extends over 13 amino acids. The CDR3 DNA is TGTGCCAGCAGTTTATCGGCCATCGGGGGGCAGTTCTTC. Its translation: CASSLSAIGGQFF.

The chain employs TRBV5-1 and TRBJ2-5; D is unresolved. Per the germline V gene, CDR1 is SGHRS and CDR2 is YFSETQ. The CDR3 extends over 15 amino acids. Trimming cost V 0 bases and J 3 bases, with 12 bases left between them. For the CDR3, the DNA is TGCGCCAGCAGCTTGGTTCCTACTCCGGAAGAGACCCAGTACTTC. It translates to CASSLVPTPEETQYF.

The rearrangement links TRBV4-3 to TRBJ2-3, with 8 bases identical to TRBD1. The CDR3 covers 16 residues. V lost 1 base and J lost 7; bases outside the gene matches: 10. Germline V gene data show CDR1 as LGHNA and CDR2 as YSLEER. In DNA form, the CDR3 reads TGCGCCAGCAGCCAAGGGGGCACAGGGGGTTGGAATACGCAGTATTTT. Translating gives CASSQGGTGGWNTQYF.